This TCR beta chain was captured by sequencing in a study of CD8+ T cells in alopecia areata. Extracted from the samples, RNA was reverse transcribed into cDNA to serve as the sequencing template. Produced via immunoSEQ multiplex PCR; TCRdb's table is partial and in-frame only. The data contain 150,000 or so clones, less than 80% of them seen just once; the ten biggest clones take up about an eighth. This clone came up a few times. The CDR3 contains 14 residues. Trimming left V 8 bases short and J 1 base short, with 14 bases between. Germline CDR1 and CDR2: MGHRA and YSYEKL. V is TRBV4-1 and J is TRBJ1-1; tentatively, D is TRBD1 (5 bases). The TCR comes from a human donor with alopecia areata. This specimen was CD8+ T cells sorted from blood, taken at week 0. DNA of the CDR3: TGCGCCAGCCATGGAAGGGGACGGAACACTGAAGCTTTCTTT. Its protein product is CASHGRGRNTEAFF.